Reported below is one T cell receptor (beta chain). Trimming pared 4 bases from V and 0 bases from J, leaving 13 bases between. This CDR3 has 15 residues. Germline lookup yields CDR1 MNHEY and CDR2 SVGEGT. These data belong to a study of blood T cell repertoires in COVID-19. Study-wide context: Samples taken during acute and convalescent COVID-19 were collected in the United States, Italy and Spain. T cells, B-cell-depleted T cells, or PBMCs supplied cDNA or gDNA.

Per the study methods: How many nucleated cells were present was estimated from reference gene primer amplification. Libraries were prepared by immunoSEQ multiplex PCR; TCRdb keeps only in-frame clonotypes and omits some of them. V, J and clone size were drawn from that table, and D and trimming were deduced from the DNA. The table has around 81,000 clones, roughly four fifths seen once. The specimen was peripheral blood. This sequence originates from a man of 80 years or more with acute or convalescent COVID-19. The chain recombines TRBV6-2 or TRBV6-3 with TRBJ2-7, with D possibly TRBD1 on 6 matching bases. The CDR3 DNA reads TGTGCCAGCAGTTCCCAGGGGCCGCTCTCCTACGAGCAGTACTTC. Residues: CASSSQGPLSYEQYF.